Here is one T cell receptor beta chain with its context. The data were obtained in a study of blood T cell repertoires in COVID-19. The repertoire was sequenced with immunoSEQ multiplex PCR; TCRdb's copy has only in-frame clones and lacks some. The sample holds around 47,000 clones, approximately 85% seen once. The CDR3 is made up of 12 amino acids. Germline V gene lookup returns CDR1 MNHEY and CDR2 SVGAGI. The V end lost 6 bases, the J end lost 3 bases, and 9 bases lay between the germline ends. The chain has TRBV6-5 and TRBJ2-7, with D maybe TRBD1 (5 bases). The specimen sequenced was peripheral blood. This TCR was recovered from a woman of 80 years or more with COVID-19, enrolled during active disease. Here the CDR3 reads CASSSDSYEQYF. The CDR3 DNA is TGTGCCAGCAGCTCCGACAGCTACGAGCAGTACTTC.